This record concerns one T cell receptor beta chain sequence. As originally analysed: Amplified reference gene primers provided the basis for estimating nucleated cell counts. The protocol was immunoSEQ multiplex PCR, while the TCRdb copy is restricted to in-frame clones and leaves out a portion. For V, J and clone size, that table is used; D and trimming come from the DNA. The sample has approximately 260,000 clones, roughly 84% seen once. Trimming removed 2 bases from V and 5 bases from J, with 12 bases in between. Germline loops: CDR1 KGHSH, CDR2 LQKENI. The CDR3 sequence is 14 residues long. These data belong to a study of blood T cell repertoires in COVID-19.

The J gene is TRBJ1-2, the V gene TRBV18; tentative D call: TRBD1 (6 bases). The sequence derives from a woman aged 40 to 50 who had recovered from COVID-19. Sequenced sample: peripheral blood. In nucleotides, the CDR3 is TGTGCCAGCTCACCAGACGGGACATTTTATGGCTACACCTTC. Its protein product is CASSPDGTFYGYTF.